Listed below are T cell receptor beta chains from one sample, sequenced in a study of cytomegalovirus exposure and HLA in healthy donors. Libraries were prepared by immunoSEQ multiplex PCR; TCRdb keeps only in-frame clonotypes and omits some of them. In the table there are about 120,000 clones, roughly 89% of which are singletons. Sequencing used PBMCs. These receptors were collected from a woman aged 18-30 years in good health and CMV-seronegative. Each CDR3 is given with its conserved first and last residue. A D gene is named only where the DNA matches it firmly. Only part of the rows carry a size: once, few, many, or a class if the clone is expanded.

TRBV29-1	TRBJ2-1	.	TRBD2	TGCAGCGCCGGGACTAGCGGGATCAATGAGCAGTTCTTC	CSAGTSGINEQFF
TRBV5-4	TRBJ2-1	.	.	TGTGCCAGCAGCTTGGCATCAGGGATGCCCTACAATGAGCAGTTCTTC	CASSLASGMPYNEQFF
TRBV5-1	TRBJ2-7	few	.	TGCGCCAGCAGCTTGACAGGGGGGGTCTACGAGCAGTACTTC	CASSLTGGVYEQYF
TRBV11-3	TRBJ2-7	.	TRBD1	TGTGCCAGCAGCTTAGGGGGGACAGGGCCTTACGAGCAGTACTTC	CASSLGGTGPYEQYF
TRBV6-5	TRBJ1-2	.	TRBD1	TGTGCCAGCAGACGGGCGTTGGGACAGAACTATGGCTACACCTTC	CASRRALGQNYGYTF
TRBV5-6	TRBJ2-6	.	TRBD1	TGTGCCAGCAGCCGAGGGACAGGAAGAGGGGCCAACGTCCTGACTTTC	CASSRGTGRGANVLTF
TRBV30	TRBJ1-3	.	.	TGTGCCTGGAGTCAGGGACTTGGAAACACCATATATTTT	CAWSQGLGNTIYF
TRBV29-1	TRBJ2-2	.	.	TGCAGCGTGGGGCTTCGACTAGGCGGGACCGGGGAGCTGTTTTTT	CSVGLRLGGTGELFF
TRBV11-1	TRBJ1-4	once	TRBD1	TGTGCCAGCAGCGGGACAGCCGATAATGAAAAACTGTTTTTT	CASSGTADNEKLFF
TRBV7-9	TRBJ2-1	.	.	TGTGCCAGCAGCTTCAGAAGGCGGGATGAGCAGTTCTTC	CASSFRRRDEQFF
TRBV11-2	TRBJ2-3	.	.	TGTGCCAGCAGTTCTTGGTTAGGGGGTAGCACAGATACGCAGTATTTT	CASSSWLGGSTDTQYF
TRBV7-2	TRBJ2-5	.	.	TGTGCCAGCGAGGTCCGGGGGTCGGAGACCCAGTACTTC	CASEVRGSETQYF
TRBV5-3	TRBJ2-7	.	TRBD1	TGTGCCAGAAGCTTAAGGGGGCGCGAGCAGTACTTC	CARSLRGREQYF
TRBV13	TRBJ2-7	.	TRBD2	TGTGCCAGCAGCTACGACGGGGGGTTGCAGTACTTC	CASSYDGGLQYF
TRBV5-1	TRBJ1-2	once	TRBD1	TGCGCCAGCAGCCCGACAGGGTTTAACTATGGCTACACCTTC	CASSPTGFNYGYTF
TRBV7-8	TRBJ2-2	.	TRBD2	TGTGCCAGCAGCTTTGTTTTAGCGGGAGCCACCGGGGAGCTGTTTTTT	CASSFVLAGATGELFF
TRBV13	TRBJ2-1	.	TRBD1	TGTGCCAGCAGCTTTGGGGACAGGGTTTACAATGAGCAGTTCTTC	CASSFGDRVYNEQFF
TRBV5-1	TRBJ2-3	.	.	TGCGCCAGCAGCTTGGATCGGACTCCAAAAGGAGATACGCAGTATTTT	CASSLDRTPKGDTQYF
TRBV7-2	TRBJ2-2	.	TRBD1	TGTGCCAGCGGTACCGGGACAGGGGGGACCGGGGAGCTGTTTTTT	CASGTGTGGTGELFF
TRBV15	TRBJ1-2	.	.	TGTGCCACCAGCAGAGATCTTTTGCAGGGCCTCTATGGCTACACCTTC	CATSRDLLQGLYGYTF
TRBV28	TRBJ1-1	.	.	TGTGCCAGCAGTTCCCCTAGCCGGCCGGGGACTGAAGCTTTCTTT	CASSSPSRPGTEAFF
TRBV5-1	TRBJ1-2	.	TRBD1	TGCGCCAGCAGCTTGGCAATAACAGGGGGCGCTAACTATGGCTACACCTTC	CASSLAITGGANYGYTF
TRBV30	TRBJ1-2	once	.	TGTGCCTGGACGTACCTCCGGGTTCCTAGCTATGGCTACACCTTC	CAWTYLRVPSYGYTF
TRBV30	TRBJ1-2	.	TRBD1	TGTGCCTGGAGTGTAGGAGTGACAGGGGCCTATGGCTACACCTTC	CAWSVGVTGAYGYTF
TRBV15	TRBJ1-5	.	.	TGTGCCACCAGCAGAGACAGGGGCTCGGGCCAGCCCCAGCATTTT	CATSRDRGSGQPQHF